This T cell receptor (beta chain) was sequenced during a study of T-cell reconstitution after alpha-beta-depleted transplantation in children. Study conclusions and caveats: Reportedly, only several hundred clones from non-depleted graft cells drove alpha-beta T-cell counts at about two months. A year had passed since transplant, and T-cell counts and diversity by then came mostly from newly produced T cells.

Germline CDR1 is SGDLS and CDR2 is YYNGEE. The CDR3 has 13 amino acids. V was shortened by 0 bases and J by 4 bases, with 5 bases between the two germline ends. Molecular barcoding with unique molecular identifiers was used for the TCRbeta library. From the PCR reads, TCRdb called clonotypes with MiXCR, one entry per CDR3 protein. Counted here are roughly 350,000 distinct CDR3 sequences, around 15% occurring once; the ten biggest clones make up approximately 44%. For this clonotype: The antigen remains unidentified.

The TCR was taken from a male patient aged 2 to 9 who had a stem cell transplant for acute lymphoblastic leukemia, so the T cells may come from the graft donor. The source was PBMCs, mostly from graft donor cells, collected 360 days after TCRalphabeta/CD19-depleted stem cell transplant. V and J are TRBV9 and TRBJ2-1; D uncertain. CDR3 loop: CASSVATYNEQFF. The CDR3 region has the DNA TGTGCCAGCAGCGTAGCGACTTACAATGAGCAGTTCTTC.